These 13 T cell receptor beta chains originate from one sample sequenced in a study of blood T cell repertoires in COVID-19. The table came from immunoSEQ multiplex PCR; TCRdb's copy has only in-frame clones and leaves some out. The sample yields under 300,000 clones, around 87% seen once. The sample comprised peripheral blood. Receptors originate from a woman in her 70s with active or convalescent COVID-19.

This chain links TRBV6-5 with TRBJ1-1; D is unclear. This CDR3 spans 13 amino acids. Germline CDR1 MNHEY, CDR2 SVGAGI. V was clipped by 8 bases and J by 1 base, with 11 bases between them. CDR3 sequence reads: CASLLPGNTEAFF. CDR3 coding DNA: TGTGCCAGCTTACTCCCAGGGAACACTGAAGCTTTCTTT.

The chain has TRBV29-1 and TRBJ2-7; no clear D. Germline lookup yields CDR1 SQVTM and CDR2 ANQGSEA. Trimming took 6 bases from V and 5 from J, leaving 11 bases between them. The CDR3 spans 11 residues. Written as DNA, the CDR3 is TGCAGCGTCCGCATGAGCCACGAGCAGTACTTC. Protein product: CSVRMSHEQYF.

This clone was detected only a few times. The CDR3 DNA follows: TGTGCCAGCAGCTTAGGGTCAGGGGCACTTCAGCCCCAGCATTTT. As protein: CASSLGSGALQPQHF. V is TRBV11-2 and J is TRBJ1-5; D perhaps matches TRBD1 (6 bases). CDR1 and CDR2 (germline): SGHAT, FQNNGV. With 1 base removed from V and 6 bases from J, the gap between germline ends came to 13 bases. The CDR3 is 15 residues long.

This rearrangement joins TRBV5-1 to TRBJ2-2; 7 positions match TRBD1. Trimming removed 6 bases from V and 5 bases from J; junction bases left unmatched: 13. This CDR3 is built from 16 residues. Germline V lookup: CDR1 SGHRS, CDR2 YFSETQ. CDR3 amino acids: CASISGKGAGTGELFF. DNA of the CDR3: TGCGCCAGCATATCAGGGAAGGGGGCTGGAACCGGGGAGCTGTTTTTT.

The chain employs TRBV27 and TRBJ2-2; 7 positions agree with TRBD1. V was clipped by 7 bases and J by 0 bases; unmatched bases: 5. The CDR3 length is 15 residues. CDR1 is MNHEY and CDR2 is SMNVEV in the germline V gene (reference sequence). The CDR3 DNA reads TGTGCCAGCAACGACAGGGTCGCGAACACCGGGGAGCTGTTTTTT. As protein: CASNDRVANTGELFF.

This clone was detected a few times. J is TRBJ2-2 and V is TRBV11-3; TRBD1 matches at 8 bases. V lost 4 bases, J lost 3 bases, and 4 bases stayed unmatched. The CDR3 is made up of 15 amino acids. Germline V gives CDR1 SGHNT, CDR2 YENEEA. The chain's CDR3 is CASSSGQGDTGELFF. The CDR3 region has the DNA TGTGCCAGCAGCTCAGGACAGGGTGACACCGGGGAGCTGTTTTTT.

The genes are TRBV29-1 and TRBJ2-2; 10 bases fit TRBD2. The length of the CDR3 is 15 residues. Losses at the gene ends were 4 bases for V and 9 bases for J; bases not matched to a gene: 11. Germline V gene data show CDR1 as SQVTM and CDR2 as ANQGSEA. The CDR3 coding sequence is TGCAGCGTTGTGGCTAGCGGGGGAGCAAATCGGGAGCTGTTTTTT. It yields the protein CSVVASGGANRELFF.

This chain links TRBV18 with TRBJ1-5; maybe TRBD1 (5 bases). The V end lost 2 bases, the J end lost 0 bases, and 14 bases lay between the germline ends. This CDR3 contains 17 residues. From germline, CDR1 is KGHSH and CDR2 LQKENI. CDR3: CASSPGANTNSNQPQHF. The CDR3 region has the DNA TGTGCCAGCTCACCAGGGGCAAACACTAATAGCAATCAGCCCCAGCATTTT.

The chain uses TRBV24-1 and TRBJ2-7, with D possibly TRBD2 on 6 matching bases. CDR3 length equals 13 residues. Germline loops: CDR1 KGHDR, CDR2 SFDVKD. The V end lost 5 bases, the J end lost 7 bases, and 14 bases lay between the germline ends. The CDR3 nucleotides read TGTGCCACCAGTGTAGACGGGGGAGGAGAGCAGTACTTC. It translates to CATSVDGGGEQYF.

This chain links TRBV19 with TRBJ1-6, with D possibly being TRBD1 (6 bases). This CDR3 spans 17 amino acids. V was trimmed by 5 bases and J by 1 base, leaving 15 bases between them. The V gene's germline CDR1 is LNHDA and CDR2 SQIVND (reference sequence). In DNA form, the CDR3 reads TGTGCCAGTAGTCCGGGAGGGGGAACGTCCTATAATTCACCCCTCCACTTT. Translating gives CASSPGGGTSYNSPLHF.

In nucleotides, the CDR3 is TGTGCCAGCAAACGGGGGTCGGGTGCTTTCTTT. It specifies CASKRGSGAFF. The genes are TRBV6-5 and TRBJ1-1; TRBD1 is a possible D gene (5 bases). The V end lost 7 bases, the J end lost 11 bases, and 14 bases lay between the germline ends. CDR3 length: 11 residues. CDR1 is MNHEY and CDR2 is SVGAGI in the germline V gene.

The chain couples TRBV9 to TRBJ2-5, with a possible D match to TRBD2 (6 bases). The CDR3 runs 14 residues. V was trimmed by 0 bases and J by 5 bases, leaving 11 bases between them. The germline V gene encodes CDR1 SGDLS and CDR2 YYNGEE. This chain's CDR3 is CASSVAPEGETQYF. DNA of the CDR3: TGTGCCAGCAGCGTAGCGCCGGAGGGGGAGACCCAGTACTTC.

Only a few counts were recorded for this clone. The V gene is TRBV24-1, the J gene TRBJ1-4, with a possible D match to TRBD1 (5 bases). CDR1 is KGHDR, CDR2 SFDVKD, per germline. The CDR3 sequence is 16 residues long. V gave up 5 bases and J gave up 7 bases, with 19 bases separating them. The CDR3 DNA reads TGTGCCACCAGTGTTGGGGCGTCGGACGGGGGTGAAAAACTGTTTTTT. Amino acids: CATSVGASDGGEKLFF.